The 12 T cell receptor beta chains below were found in one sample sequenced in a study of blood T cell repertoires in COVID-19. Produced via immunoSEQ multiplex PCR; TCRdb's table is partial and in-frame only. This table holds over 55,000 clones, about nine tenths found once. The sequenced sample consisted of peripheral blood. Receptor source: a woman of 80 years or more with COVID-19, enrolled during active disease.

This chain uses TRBV13 with TRBJ2-5, with TRBD1 identical over 9 bases. The CDR3 is 15 residues long. CDR1 is PRHDT, CDR2 FYEKMQ, per germline (reference sequence). Unmatched junction bases numbered 9, after V lost 5 bases and J lost 5 bases. The DNA of the CDR3 is TGTGCCAGCAGCGTACAGGGGGCGATTTGGGAGACCCAGTACTTC. It is translated as CASSVQGAIWETQYF.

The chain couples TRBV18 to TRBJ1-1; the D is unclear. V gave up 3 bases and J gave up 0 bases, with 11 bases separating them. The CDR3 has 15 residues. Germline V gives CDR1 KGHSH, CDR2 LQKENI. This CDR3 is CASSPLSQLNTEAFF. The CDR3 nucleotides are TGTGCCAGCTCACCCTTATCCCAGTTGAACACTGAAGCTTTCTTT.

This clone showed up just once. The chain carries TRBV12-3 or TRBV12-4 and TRBJ2-7; 9 nucleotides agree with TRBD1. The CDR3 loop spans 13 amino acids. The J segment lost 9 bases and the V segment lost 5 bases, leaving 8 bases of the junction unmatched. The CDR3 is CASSPTGGKMQYF. The DNA of the CDR3 is TGTGCCAGCAGTCCAACAGGGGGCAAGATGCAGTACTTC.

The genes are TRBV7-9 and TRBJ1-2; tentatively, D is TRBD1 (6 bases). This CDR3 comprises 14 residues. V was cut by 5 bases and J by 2 bases, with 12 bases left in between. From germline, CDR1 is SEHNR and CDR2 FQNEAQ (reference sequence). The CDR3, as DNA: TGTGCCAGCAGCCAGACCACAGGGAACTATGGCTACACCTTC. Translating gives CASSQTTGNYGYTF.

V is TRBV7-2 and J is TRBJ1-6; D remains unclear. Trimming cost V 5 bases and J 7 bases, with 12 bases left between them. The V gene's germline CDR1 is SGHTA and CDR2 FQGNSA. The CDR3 loop spans 14 amino acids. The CDR3 DNA reads TGTGCCAGCAGCACAAGCGGTAGGAATTCACCCCTCCACTTT. Translation: CASSTSGRNSPLHF.

The rearrangement joins TRBV6-5 to TRBJ2-7; possible D gene TRBD1, 6 bases. V was clipped by 8 bases and J by 3 bases, with 14 bases between them. Looked up from germline, CDR1 is MNHEY and CDR2 is SVGAGI. This CDR3 comprises 13 residues. In nucleotides, the CDR3 is TGTGCCAGCGCCCGACAGGCCGACTACGAGCAGTACTTC. Translating gives CASARQADYEQYF.

Written as DNA, the CDR3 is TGTGCCAGCAGCTCGAGCCTATGGCAGCCCCAGCATTTT. This gives the protein CASSSSLWQPQHF. J is TRBJ1-5 and V is TRBV3-1 (or the pseudogene TRBV3-2); no definite D call. V was shortened by 5 bases and J by 7 bases, with 12 bases between the two germline ends. The CDR3 has 13 residues. Germline CDR1 LGHDT, CDR2 YNNKEL (reference sequence).

The chain recombines TRBV5-5 with TRBJ1-1; D not resolved. CDR1 and CDR2 (germline): SGHKS, YYEKEE (reference sequence). Trimming cost V 0 bases and J 5 bases, with 11 bases left between them. The CDR3 is 14 residues long. CDR3 DNA: TGTGCCAGCAGCTTGGCGGTCGAGAGGACTGAAGCTTTCTTT. It codes for CASSLAVERTEAFF. Full variable domain (missing parts from reference TRBV5-5 and TRBJ1-1): DAGVTQSPTHLIKTRGQQVTLRCSPISGHKSVSWYQQVLGQGPQFIFQYYEKEERGRGNFPDRFSARQFPNYSSELNVNALLLGDSALYLCASSLAVERTEAFFGQGTRLTVV.

This chain joins TRBV21-1 and TRBJ2-4; the DNA was not compared with TRBD2, the D call given in the table. TRBV21-1 represents a pseudogene. This CDR3 spans 17 amino acids. CDR3 nucleotides: TGTGCCAGCAGCAAACGAGGCCTAGCGGGGGGCGGGTACATTCAGTACTTC. It is translated as CASSKRGLAGGGYIQYF.

The chain recombines TRBV5-1 with TRBJ2-5, with 8 bases fitting TRBD1. CDR1 is SGHRS, CDR2 YFSETQ, per germline. V gave up 4 bases and J gave up 4 bases; unmatched junction bases: 9. This CDR3 contains 15 residues. CDR3 protein: CASSRSRDRRETQYF. For the CDR3, the DNA is TGCGCCAGCAGCAGGTCCCGGGACAGGCGAGAGACCCAGTACTTC.

CDR3: CASSGQLYEQYF. CDR3 nucleotides: TGTGCCAGCTCGGGACAGCTCTACGAGCAGTACTTC. V is TRBV14 and J is TRBJ2-7; 7 nucleotides agree with TRBD1. The germline gives CDR1 SGHDN, CDR2 FVKESK. The V segment lost 8 bases and the J segment 3 bases; nucleotides outside the gene matches: 4. CDR3 length: 12 amino acids. Full variable domain (outside the CDR3, taken from reference TRBV14 and TRBJ2-7): EAGVTQFPSHSVIEKGQTVTLRCDPISGHDNLYWYRRVMGKEIKFLLHFVKESKQDESGMPNNRFLAERTGGTYSTLKVQPAELEDSGVYFCASSGQLYEQYFGPGTRLTVT.

The chain has TRBV5-1 and TRBJ2-5; 13 bases map to TRBD2. In germline, CDR1 is SGHRS, CDR2 YFSETQ. CDR3 length equals 16 residues. V lost 4 bases, J lost 3 bases, and 6 bases stayed unmatched. The CDR3 is CASSGRLAGGKETQYF. The CDR3 nucleotides are TGCGCCAGCAGCGGAAGACTAGCGGGGGGAAAAGAGACCCAGTACTTC.